The rows below give T cell receptor beta chains drawn from one sample of a study of siplizumab effects on memory and regulatory T cells. The repertoire was sequenced with immunoSEQ multiplex PCR; TCRdb's copy has only in-frame clones and lacks some. Among some 100,000 clones, roughly 97% were seen once, and the ten largest hold 0.03% to 0.035%. Sequencing was carried out using naive CD4+ T cells sorted from blood. All receptors derive from a human donor in good health. Both conserved end residues are part of each CDR3. The D gene is left open where the match is weak. Not every row has a clone size; where given, it reads once, few, many or a size class.

CASSYLGGENNEQFF | TGTGCCAGCAGCTACCTCGGGGGGGAGAACAATGAGCAGTTCTTC | . | TRBV7-2 | TRBD2 | TRBJ2-1
CASSPSRRDQPQHF | TGTGCCAGCTCACCCAGCCGCAGGGATCAGCCCCAGCATTTT | . | TRBV18 | . | TRBJ1-5
CASSFPQGDNSPLHF | TGTGCCAGCAGTTTCCCCCAGGGGGATAATTCACCCCTCCACTTT | . | TRBV28 | TRBD1 | TRBJ1-6
CASSSGQSRYEQQYF | TGTGCCAGCAGTTCCGGACAGAGCAGATACGAGCAGCAGTACTTC | . | TRBV7-3 | . | TRBJ2-7
CASSRGTSGNYEQYF | TGTGCCAGCAGCCGGGGGACTAGCGGAAACTACGAGCAGTACTTC | once | TRBV11-2 | TRBD2 | TRBJ2-7
CASSRGEGYPQPQHF | TGTGCCAGTAGCCGCGGCGAGGGGTACCCTCAGCCCCAGCATTTT | . | TRBV19 | . | TRBJ1-5
CASSLAYGQVKETQYF | TGTGCCAGCAGCTTAGCCTATGGACAAGTGAAAGAGACCCAGTACTTC | . | TRBV7-6 | . | TRBJ2-5
CASSPPTTGFGYGYTF | TGTGCCAGCTCACCCCCCACGACAGGCTTTGGGTATGGCTACACCTTC | . | TRBV18 | . | TRBJ1-2
CASSADSSNQPQHF | TGTGCCAGCAGCGCCGACAGTTCCAATCAGCCCCAGCATTTT | . | TRBV6-5 | . | TRBJ1-5
CASSVDSGANVLTF | TGTGCCAGCAGCGTAGATTCTGGGGCCAACGTCCTGACTTTC | . | TRBV9 | . | TRBJ2-6
CASSLGRDQPQHF | TGTGCCAGCAGCCTGGGGAGGGATCAGCCCCAGCATTTT | . | TRBV7-2 | . | TRBJ1-5
CASSGLGYSYNEQFF | TGTGCCAGCAGCGGTCTGGGCTACTCCTACAATGAGCAGTTCTTC | . | TRBV5-8 | . | TRBJ2-1
CSVEGAGGETQYF | TGCAGCGTTGAAGGCGCGGGTGGGGAGACCCAGTACTTC | once | TRBV29-1 | . | TRBJ2-5
CAITPGLTTYEQYF | TGCGCCATCACTCCGGGACTGACAACCTACGAGCAGTACTTC | . | TRBV10-2 | . | TRBJ2-7
CASSQGEDTQYF | TGTGCCAGCAGCCAGGGGGAAGATACGCAGTATTTT | . | TRBV7-2 | TRBD1 | TRBJ2-3
CASSLAAGNTEAFF | TGCGCCAGCAGCTTGGCCGCGGGGAACACTGAAGCTTTCTTT | . | TRBV5-1 | . | TRBJ1-1
CASSSERGTEAFF | TGTGCCAGCAGCTCCGAAAGGGGCACTGAAGCTTTCTTT | . | TRBV7-3 | . | TRBJ1-1
CASSTARPSQETQYF | TGTGCCAGTAGTACCGCCAGACCCAGCCAAGAGACCCAGTACTTC | . | TRBV19 | . | TRBJ2-5